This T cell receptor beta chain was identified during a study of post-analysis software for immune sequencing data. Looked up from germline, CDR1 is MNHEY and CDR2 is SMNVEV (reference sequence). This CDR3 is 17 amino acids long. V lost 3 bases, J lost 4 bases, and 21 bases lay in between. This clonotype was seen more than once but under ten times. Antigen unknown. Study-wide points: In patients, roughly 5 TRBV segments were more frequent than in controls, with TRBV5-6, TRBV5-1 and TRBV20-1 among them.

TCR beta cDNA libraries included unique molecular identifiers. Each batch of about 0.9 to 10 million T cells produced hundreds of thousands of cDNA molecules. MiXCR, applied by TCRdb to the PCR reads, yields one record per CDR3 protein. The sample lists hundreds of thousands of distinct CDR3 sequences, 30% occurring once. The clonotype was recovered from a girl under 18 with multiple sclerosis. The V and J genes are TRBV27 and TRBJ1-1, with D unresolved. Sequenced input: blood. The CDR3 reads CASSLVKGSKITTEAFF. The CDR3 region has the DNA TGTGCCAGCAGTTTGGTAAAGGGATCCAAGATTACCACTGAAGCTTTCTTT.